This T cell receptor (beta chain) was sequenced during a study of radiotherapy plus CTLA-4 blockade in lung cancer. Across the study: 18% of patients responded objectively, and about 33% achieved disease control.

Comment on this clone: Antigen unknown.

Broader study findings: Tumor-origin TCR clones grew in blood after radiotherapy plus ipilimumab.

Generated by immunoSEQ multiplex PCR, the TCRdb table keeps only in-frame clones and is missing some. The top ten hold 2% to 3% of the sample, which has 85,000 to 120,000 clones, more than 75% seen once. The TCR comes from a human donor with non-small cell lung cancer that progressed on radiotherapy plus ipilimumab. Some clones in this sample may be carry-over from other donors' samples. Sequencing was performed on peripheral blood, taken from a patient treated with radiotherapy plus ipilimumab.

CDR3 loop: CATSRTGFNQPQHF. DNA of the CDR3: TGTGCCACCAGCAGAACAGGGTTCAATCAGCCCCAGCATTTT. This rearrangement joins TRBV15 to TRBJ1-5; TRBD1 is a possible D gene (6 bases). V lost 2 bases, J lost 3 bases, and 8 bases lay in between. The CDR3 is 14 amino acids. Germline-derived CDR1 and CDR2 are LNHNV and YYDKDF (reference sequence).